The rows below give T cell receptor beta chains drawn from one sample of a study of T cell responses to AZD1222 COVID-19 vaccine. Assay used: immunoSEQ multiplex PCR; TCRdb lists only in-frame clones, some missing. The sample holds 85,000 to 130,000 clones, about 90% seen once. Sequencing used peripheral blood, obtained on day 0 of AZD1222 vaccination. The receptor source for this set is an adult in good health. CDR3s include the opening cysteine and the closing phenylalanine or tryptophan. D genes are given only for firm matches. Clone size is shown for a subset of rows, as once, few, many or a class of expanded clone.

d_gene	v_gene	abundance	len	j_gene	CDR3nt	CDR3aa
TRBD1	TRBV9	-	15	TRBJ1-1	TGTGCCAGCAGCGTTACAGGGGGCGGGGTCCCTGAAGCTTTCTTT	CASSVTGGGVPEAFF
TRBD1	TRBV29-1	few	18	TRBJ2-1	TGCAGCGTTTTACCGGGACAGGGCTATAAGGGCGCCTACAATGAGCAGTTCTTC	CSVLPGQGYKGAYNEQFF
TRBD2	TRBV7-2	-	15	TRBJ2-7	TGTGCCAGCAGCCCGCGGCGGGGGTCTTCCTACGAGCAGTACTTC	CASSPRRGSSYEQYF
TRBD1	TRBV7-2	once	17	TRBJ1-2	TGTGCCAGCAGCTCCGTCCCGGGACAGGGGGCTGGGTATGGCTACACCTTC	CASSSVPGQGAGYGYTF
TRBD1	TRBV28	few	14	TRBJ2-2	TGTGCCACCTCGGGACAGGGGGAGGGCGGGGAGCTGTTTTTT	CATSGQGEGGELFF
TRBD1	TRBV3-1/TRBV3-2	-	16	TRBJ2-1	TGTGCCAGCAGTCCTGCCGGGACAGGGGTAAGGAATGAGCAGTTCTTC	CASSPAGTGVRNEQFF
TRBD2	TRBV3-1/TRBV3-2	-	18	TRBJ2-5	TGTGCCAGCAGCCAAGGGATTCCGGGACTAGCGGGGCAAGAGACCCAGTACTTC	CASSQGIPGLAGQETQYF
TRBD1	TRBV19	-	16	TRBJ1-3	TGTGCCAGTAGTCCGGGACAGCGGTCTTCGGGAAACACCATATATTTT	CASSPGQRSSGNTIYF
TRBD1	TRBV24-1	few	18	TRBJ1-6	TGTGCCACCAGTGACAATAAAAACGGGACAGAATATAATTCACCCCTCCACTTT	CATSDNKNGTEYNSPLHF
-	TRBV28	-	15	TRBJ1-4	TGTGCCAGCAGTCCCCCCATCATGAGGGGTGAAAAACTGTTTTTT	CASSPPIMRGEKLFF
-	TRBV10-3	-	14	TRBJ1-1	TGTGCCATCAGTGAATGGGGACGGAACACTGAAGCTTTCTTT	CAISEWGRNTEAFF
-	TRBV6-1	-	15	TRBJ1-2	TGTGCCAGCAGTGAATCAGGGTCCGGCAACTATGGCTACACCTTC	CASSESGSGNYGYTF
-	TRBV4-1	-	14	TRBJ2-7	TGCGCCAGCAGCCCTTGGACTGAGACCTACGAGCAGTACTTC	CASSPWTETYEQYF
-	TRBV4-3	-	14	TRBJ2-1	TGCGCCAGCACAAGGGGGTTGTCCTACAATGAGCAGTTCTTC	CASTRGLSYNEQFF
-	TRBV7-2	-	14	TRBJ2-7	TGTGCCAGCAGCTTAAGCCAGTCGAGCGGCGAGCAGTACTTC	CASSLSQSSGEQYF
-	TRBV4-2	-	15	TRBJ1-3	TGTGCCAGCAGCCAAGAGAAGATTTCTGGAAACACCATATATTTT	CASSQEKISGNTIYF
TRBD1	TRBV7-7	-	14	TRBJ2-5	TGTGCCAGCAGTCCGACAGGGTTGGGGGAGACCCAGTACTTC	CASSPTGLGETQYF
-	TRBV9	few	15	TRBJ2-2	TGTGCCAGCAGCGTGAGGGTGGTCGGCACCGGGGAGCTGTTTTTT	CASSVRVVGTGELFF
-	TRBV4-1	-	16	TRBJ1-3	TGCGCCAGCAGCCAAGCCCGGGGGACGGGAGGAAACACCATATATTTT	CASSQARGTGGNTIYF
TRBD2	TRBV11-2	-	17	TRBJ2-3	TGTGCCAGCAGCTTAGATTTAGGCGGGAGCCGGCCAGATACGCAGTATTTT	CASSLDLGGSRPDTQYF
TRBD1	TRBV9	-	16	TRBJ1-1	TGTGCCAGCAGCCGGACAGGGGGCGCCGGGGACACTGAAGCTTTCTTT	CASSRTGGAGDTEAFF
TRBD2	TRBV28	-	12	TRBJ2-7	TGTGCCAGCCGGGGGGGACTAAACGAGCAGTACTTC	CASRGGLNEQYF
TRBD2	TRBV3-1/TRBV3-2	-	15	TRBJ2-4	TGTGCCAGCAGCCACGCGGGAGGGCCTAAAAACATTCAGTACTTC	CASSHAGGPKNIQYF
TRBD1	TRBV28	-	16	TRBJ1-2	TGTGCCAGCAGTGATACCCCGACAGGGGCTAACTATGGCTACACCTTC	CASSDTPTGANYGYTF
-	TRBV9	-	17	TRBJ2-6	TGTGCCAGCAGCGTCTCCGGGACGAACTCTGGGGCCAACGTCCTGACTTTC	CASSVSGTNSGANVLTF
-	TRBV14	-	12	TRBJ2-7	TGTGCCAGCAGCCAAAGCTCTTGGGTGCAGTACTTC	CASSQSSWVQYF
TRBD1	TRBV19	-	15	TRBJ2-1	TGTGCCACCGACCCCGGGACAGGGGGCTTCAATGAGCAGTTCTTC	CATDPGTGGFNEQFF
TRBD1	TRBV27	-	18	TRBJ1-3	TGTGCCAGCAGTTTATCCGCGACAGGGATATTCTCTGGAAACACCATATATTTT	CASSLSATGIFSGNTIYF
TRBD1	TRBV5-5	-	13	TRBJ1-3	TGTGCCAGCGCGACAGGGTTGGGGGACACCATATATTTT	CASATGLGDTIYF
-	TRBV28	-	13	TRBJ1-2	TGTGCTGCACGTGTGGGCGCAGCGCGTGGCTACACCTTC	CAARVGAARGYTF
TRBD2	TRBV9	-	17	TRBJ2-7	TGTGCCAGCAGCCCCTTCCCCCGGACTAGCGGGACCTACGAGCAGTACTTC	CASSPFPRTSGTYEQYF
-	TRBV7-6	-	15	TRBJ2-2	TGTGCCAGCAGCTTAGTAGGGGGGACCACCGGGGAGCTGTTTTTT	CASSLVGGTTGELFF
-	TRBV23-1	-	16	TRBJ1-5	TGCGCCAGCAGTCCACGACTCCTCAAGAGGAATCAGCCCCAGCATTTT	CASSPRLLKRNQPQHF
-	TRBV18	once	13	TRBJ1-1	TGTGCCAGCTCACCAGCGGGGAACACTGAAGCTTTCTTT	CASSPAGNTEAFF
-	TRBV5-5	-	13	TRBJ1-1	TGTGCCAGCAGCTTGGCCGGGAACACTGAAGCTTTCTTT	CASSLAGNTEAFF
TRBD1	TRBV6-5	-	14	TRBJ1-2	TGTGCCAGCAGCAGACAGGGGCGCAACTATGGCTACACCTTC	CASSRQGRNYGYTF
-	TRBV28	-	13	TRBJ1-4	TGTGCCAGCACTCTTGGACGGCTTGAAAAACTGTTTTTT	CASTLGRLEKLFF
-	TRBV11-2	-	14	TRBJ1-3	TGTGCCAGCAGCCCCACCCCCTCTGGAAACACCATATATTTT	CASSPTPSGNTIYF
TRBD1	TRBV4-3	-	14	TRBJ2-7	TGCGCCAGCAGCCCTCAACAGGGGGCCTGGGAGCAGTACTTC	CASSPQQGAWEQYF
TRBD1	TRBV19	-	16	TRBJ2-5	TGTGCCAGTAGTCACGAATTCGGGACAGGGAAAGAGACCCAGTACTTC	CASSHEFGTGKETQYF
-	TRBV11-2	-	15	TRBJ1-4	TGTGCCAGCAGCTCCACAGAAGGGACGGGCGAAAAACTGTTTTTT	CASSSTEGTGEKLFF
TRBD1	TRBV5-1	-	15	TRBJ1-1	TGCGCCAGCAGCTTGGACGGGACAGTCAACACTGAAGCTTTCTTT	CASSLDGTVNTEAFF
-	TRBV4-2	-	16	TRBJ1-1	TGTGCCAGCAGCCAAGATCCTCTCGACAGTTGGACTGAAGCTTTCTTT	CASSQDPLDSWTEAFF
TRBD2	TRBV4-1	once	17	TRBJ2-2	TGCGCCAGCAGCCAAGTCGGACTAGCGGCGAACACCGGGGAGCTGTTTTTT	CASSQVGLAANTGELFF
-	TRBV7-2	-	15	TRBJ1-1	TGTGCCAGCAGCTTAGTGGGGGCGTCTCAGGCTGAAGCTTTCTTT	CASSLVGASQAEAFF
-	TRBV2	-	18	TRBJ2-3	TGTGCCAGCAGTGAAGCGTTAACAGGGCGCGCTAGCACAGATACGCAGTATTTT	CASSEALTGRASTDTQYF
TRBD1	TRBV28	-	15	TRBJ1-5	TGTGCCAGCAGTCTACCTACAGGGGGCGATCAGCCCCAGCATTTT	CASSLPTGGDQPQHF
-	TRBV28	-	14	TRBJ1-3	TGTGCCAGCGGCCCCCGGACAGCTGGAAACACCATATATTTT	CASGPRTAGNTIYF
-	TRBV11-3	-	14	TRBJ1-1	TGTGCCAGCAGCTTAAGCCAAATGAACACTGAAGCTTTCTTT	CASSLSQMNTEAFF
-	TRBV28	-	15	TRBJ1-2	TGTGCCAGCAGTTTATTGAACTGGGGAAACTATGGCTACACCTTC	CASSLLNWGNYGYTF
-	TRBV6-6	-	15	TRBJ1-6	TGTGCCAGTCGGGACGGTAGCTCCTATAATTCACCCCTCCACTTT	CASRDGSSYNSPLHF
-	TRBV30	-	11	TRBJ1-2	TGTGCCGCTCAGGGGAACTATGGCTACACCTTC	CAAQGNYGYTF
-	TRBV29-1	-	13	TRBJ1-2	TGCAGCGTTGGAGAAAAGGCTACTCATGGCTACACCTTC	CSVGEKATHGYTF
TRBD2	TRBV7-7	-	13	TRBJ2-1	TGTGCTAGCAGCATCCGACTAGCGGGAGAGCAGTTCTTC	CASSIRLAGEQFF
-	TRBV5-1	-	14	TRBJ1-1	TGCGCCAGCAGCCTCCGGGCCCTGGGGACTGAAGCTTTCTTT	CASSLRALGTEAFF
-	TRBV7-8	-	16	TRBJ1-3	TGTGCCAGCAACCTCGGGACTCAGGGGTCTGGAAACACCATATATTTT	CASNLGTQGSGNTIYF
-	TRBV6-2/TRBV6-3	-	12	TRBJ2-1	TGTGCCAGCAGTTACTCCCTAAATGAGCAGTTCTTC	CASSYSLNEQFF
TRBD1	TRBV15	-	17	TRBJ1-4	TGTGCCACCAGCAGAGACGGGACAGACCCGTTTCGGGAAAAACTGTTTTTT	CATSRDGTDPFREKLFF
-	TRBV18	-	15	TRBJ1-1	TGTGCCAGCTCACCACCGCCTGGGGGGCGCAGTGATGCTTTCTTT	CASSPPPGGRSDAFF
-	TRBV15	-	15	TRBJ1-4	TGTGCCACCAGCTTCGTAAGGGCGACTAATGAAAAACTGTTTTTT	CATSFVRATNEKLFF